These 32 T cell receptor beta chains originate from one sample sequenced in a study of T cell responses to AZD1222 COVID-19 vaccine. This table comes from immunoSEQ multiplex PCR, and its TCRdb copy is limited to in-frame clones, with some not included. The sample contains more than 80,000 clones, over 75% of which appear only once. This sample comprised peripheral blood, obtained on day 0 of AZD1222 vaccination. The receptors stem from an adult in good health.

The V call is TRBV6-5, the J call TRBJ1-1; D is unresolved. The V gene's germline CDR1 is MNHEY and CDR2 SVGAGI. Trimming stripped 6 bases from V and 0 bases from J, with 11 bases between. The CDR3 consists of 14 residues. The CDR3 DNA sequence: TGTGCCAGCAGGCGAACTCCCATGAACACTGAAGCTTTCTTT. Its protein product is CASRRTPMNTEAFF.

This clone was observed once. The chain couples TRBV7-8 to TRBJ2-7, with 7 nucleotides matching TRBD2. Trimming took 2 bases from V and 3 from J; bases not matched to a gene: 10. The CDR3 runs 16 residues. Germline CDR1 reads SGHVS; CDR2 reads FQNEAQ. CDR3 bases: TGTGCCAGCAGCTTATCCCATGGCGGGAGTATCTACGAGCAGTACTTC. As protein: CASSLSHGGSIYEQYF.

This chain's CDR3 is CASSLPGLAHNEQFF. DNA of the CDR3: TGTGCCAGCAGCTTGCCGGGACTAGCGCACAATGAGCAGTTCTTC. The chain has TRBV5-6 and TRBJ2-1, with TRBD2 identical over 10 bases. Per the germline V gene, CDR1 is SGHDT and CDR2 is YYEEEE. There are 15 residues in the CDR3. V shed 1 base and J 5 bases; nucleotides not matched to a gene: 3.

The rearrangement links TRBV19 to TRBJ2-5; no clear D gene. V gave up 3 bases and J gave up 2 bases, with 16 bases separating them. CDR1 is LNHDA and CDR2 is SQIVND in the germline V gene (reference sequence). This CDR3 is 16 amino acids long. CDR3 coding DNA: TGTGCCAGTAGTATTAGTCGCAGGCCCCCTCAAGAGACCCAGTACTTC. Residues: CASSISRRPPQETQYF.

V gene TRBV5-1 combines with J gene TRBJ1-1; D remains unclear. Per germline, CDR1 SGHRS and CDR2 YFSETQ. The V end lost 4 bases, the J end lost 5 bases, and 18 bases lay between the germline ends. The CDR3 is 15 amino acids. DNA of the CDR3: TGCGCCAGCAGCAAGGACCCCTCCGGAGGTACTGAAGCTTTCTTT. Encoded protein: CASSKDPSGGTEAFF. The full variable domain, completed using reference TRBV5-1 and TRBJ1-1, is KAGVTQTPRYLIKTRGQQVTLSCSPISGHRSVSWYQQTPGQGLQFLFEYFSETQRNKGNFPGRFSGRQFSNSRSEMNVSTLELGDSALYLCASSKDPSGGTEAFFGQGTRLTVV.

The chain couples TRBV3-1 (or the pseudogene TRBV3-2) to TRBJ1-2; tentatively, D is TRBD1 (5 bases). The CDR3 contains 15 residues. With 4 bases removed from V and 6 bases from J, the gap between germline ends came to 18 bases. Germline CDR1 and CDR2: LGHDT and YNNKEL (reference sequence). DNA for the CDR3: TGTGCCAGCAGCCCCAATGGGAGGGGTTTGAATGGCTACACCTTC. Translation: CASSPNGRGLNGYTF.

The J gene is TRBJ2-5, the V gene TRBV14; D unresolved. V lost 4 bases, J lost 2 bases, and 2 bases lay in between. The CDR3 loop spans 11 amino acids. Germline CDR1 SGHDN, CDR2 FVKESK. As DNA, the CDR3 is TGTGCCAGCAGCCTTCAAGAGACCCAGTACTTC. It specifies CASSLQETQYF.

This clone was observed once. The chain recombines TRBV27 with TRBJ2-1; tentative D call: TRBD1 (6 bases). The CDR3 is made up of 13 amino acids. Germline loops: CDR1 MNHEY, CDR2 SMNVEV (reference sequence). Trimming stripped 1 base from V and 8 bases from J, with 9 bases between. Here the CDR3 DNA reads TGTGCCAGCAGTTTATTGGGGGCCGATGAGCAGTTCTTC. It codes for CASSLLGADEQFF.

This chain uses TRBV27 with TRBJ1-5, with TRBD1 identical over 8 bases. Germline loops: CDR1 MNHEY, CDR2 SMNVEV (reference sequence). The CDR3 is 13 residues long. Trimming took 9 bases from V and 7 from J; bases not matched to a gene: 8. The CDR3 coding sequence is TGTGCCAGGGGGACAGGAGGGGGGCAGCCCCAGCATTTT. Protein sequence: CARGTGGGQPQHF.

This chain joins TRBV28 and TRBJ1-1; 9 bases line up with TRBD1. CDR3 length equals 14 residues. The V and J ends lost 6 bases and 10 bases, in that order; junction bases with no gene match: 12. The germline V gene has CDR1 MDHEN and CDR2 SYDVKM. The CDR3 loop is CASSYPRTGARAFF. The CDR3 coding sequence is TGTGCCAGCAGCTATCCCCGGACAGGGGCTAGAGCTTTCTTT.

This clone was detected once. The chain has TRBV29-1 and TRBJ1-1, with 7 nucleotides matching TRBD1. Germline assignment: CDR1 SQVTM and CDR2 ANQGSEA. The CDR3 contains 13 residues. Trimming cost V 7 bases and J 0 bases; bases outside gene matches: 5. DNA for the CDR3: TGCAGCGCCGGGGACAGTTTGAACACTGAAGCTTTCTTT. This sequence encodes CSAGDSLNTEAFF.

This chain uses TRBV12-3 or TRBV12-4 with TRBJ1-1; D is uncertain. V was cut by 2 bases and J by 1 base, with 5 bases left in between. This CDR3 region has 13 residues. The CDR3 loop reads CASSLLENTEAFF. The CDR3 DNA reads TGTGCCAGCAGTTTATTGGAGAACACTGAAGCTTTCTTT.

V and J are TRBV3-1 (or the pseudogene TRBV3-2) and TRBJ1-2; D unclear. V shed 4 bases and J shed 6 bases, with 6 bases lying between them. CDR3 length: 11 residues. Germline loops: CDR1 LGHDT, CDR2 YNNKEL (reference sequence). The CDR3 DNA reads as TGTGCCAGCAGCCTAGGCAATGGCTACACCTTC. Translating it yields CASSLGNGYTF.

Only one count was recorded for this clone. The chain links TRBV7-3 to TRBJ2-2, with D perhaps matching TRBD1 (6 bases). The V gene's germline CDR1 is SGHTA and CDR2 FQGTGA. The CDR3 sequence is 12 residues long. V shed 4 bases and J shed 11 bases, with 11 bases lying between them. CDR3 nucleotide sequence: TGTGCCAGCAGCTCACAGGGAAGAGAGCTGTTTTTT. Encoded protein: CASSSQGRELFF.

The DNA for the CDR3 is TGTGCCAGCCGCGGGTCCGGGAGAGGCAATCAGCCCCAGCATTTT. Encoded protein: CASRGSGRGNQPQHF. The V call is TRBV27, the J call TRBJ1-5; unclear D gene. There are 15 residues in the CDR3. Germline V lookup: CDR1 MNHEY, CDR2 SMNVEV (reference sequence). V gave up 8 bases and J gave up 2 bases, with 16 bases separating them.

The chain combines TRBV28 with TRBJ1-1; TRBD1 matches 10 bases. The CDR3 consists of 13 residues. Germline CDR1 is MDHEN and CDR2 is SYDVKM. V trimming: 4 bases; J trimming: 10 bases; junction bases outside the gene matches: 6. The CDR3 region has the DNA TGTGCCAGCAGTTGGGACAGGGGTAGATCAGCTTTCTTT. This encodes CASSWDRGRSAFF.

The chain employs TRBV7-9 and TRBJ1-2; D is uncertain. Trimming pared 6 bases from V and 3 bases from J, leaving 14 bases between. This CDR3 is built from 14 residues. CDR1 is SEHNR and CDR2 is FQNEAQ in the germline V gene (reference sequence). The DNA of the CDR3 is TGTGCCAGCAGGGTCGGTGACGGGGACTATGGCTACACCTTC. Translation: CASRVGDGDYGYTF.

J is TRBJ1-4 and V is TRBV11-2; 7 bases are a match to TRBD1. Looked up from germline, CDR1 is SGHAT and CDR2 is FQNNGV. This CDR3 region has 15 residues. V trimming: 0 bases; J trimming: 5 bases; junction bases outside the gene matches: 3. CDR3 nucleotides: TGTGCCAGCAGCTTAGAGACAGGGACGAATGAAAAACTGTTTTTT. Translating gives CASSLETGTNEKLFF.

This rearrangement joins TRBV2 to TRBJ2-7; tentative D call: TRBD1 (5 bases). The CDR3 consists of 12 residues. Germline V lookup: CDR1 SNHLY, CDR2 FYNNEI. V was trimmed by 8 bases and J by 3 bases, leaving 11 bases between them. In DNA form, the CDR3 reads TGTGCCAGCTCCCAGACAGTCTACGAGCAGTACTTC. This sequence encodes CASSQTVYEQYF.

This sequence joins TRBV11-1 and TRBJ2-5; TRBD2 matches 11 bases. Germline values: CDR1 SGHAT, CDR2 FQDESV (reference sequence). Unmatched junction bases numbered 11, after V lost 7 bases and J lost 4 bases. CDR3 length: 16 amino acids. In DNA, the CDR3 is TGTGCCAGCACCGCGGCTCTAGCGGGAGGTGGAGAGACCCAGTACTTC. This translates into CASTAALAGGGETQYF. Based on the CDR3 plus reference TRBV11-1 and TRBJ2-5, the full variable domain is EAEVAQSPRYKITEKSQAVAFWCDPISGHATLYWYRQILGQGPELLVQFQDESVVDDSQLPKDRFSAERLKGVDSTLKIQPAELGDSAMYLCASTAALAGGGETQYFGPGTRLLVL.

The chain uses TRBV6-1 and TRBJ2-3; 8 bases align to TRBD1. V dropped 3 bases and J dropped 5; count of bases not matched to a gene: 7. Germline V gives CDR1 MNHNS, CDR2 SASEGT. This CDR3 has 15 amino acids. The DNA of the CDR3 is TGTGCCAGCAGTGAGCCCGGACAGGGTATAGATACGCAGTATTTT. It specifies CASSEPGQGIDTQYF.

The chain recombines TRBV10-3 with TRBJ1-1; D is possibly TRBD1 (6 bases). Germline lookup yields CDR1 ENHRY and CDR2 SYGVKD. The V and J ends lost 2 bases and 7 bases respectively, with 11 bases between them. There are 13 residues in the CDR3. CDR3 in amino acids: CAISEPGGLEAFF. CDR3 sequence (DNA): TGTGCCATCAGTGAGCCTGGGGGCCTTGAAGCTTTCTTT.

The V and J genes are TRBV19 and TRBJ2-3, with 9 bases lining up with TRBD1. The J segment lost 3 bases and the V segment lost 5 bases, leaving 9 bases of the junction unmatched. The V gene's germline CDR1 is LNHDA and CDR2 SQIVND (reference sequence). The CDR3 sequence is 16 residues long. Here the CDR3 DNA reads TGTGCCAGTAGTTCTCCACAGGGGGCCTTAACAGATACGCAGTATTTT. Amino acids: CASSSPQGALTDTQYF.

The rearrangement uses TRBV5-1 and TRBJ1-6; D ambiguous. Germline V gene sequence: CDR1 SGHRS, CDR2 YFSETQ. V dropped 5 bases and J dropped 9 bases, with 15 bases sitting between them. This CDR3 region has 14 residues. CDR3 sequence reads: CASSLIGEGSPLHF. The CDR3 nucleotides are TGCGCCAGCAGTTTGATCGGGGAGGGTTCACCCCTCCACTTT.

This clone was detected once. The chain is built from TRBV28 and TRBJ1-1, with TRBD1 matching 7 bases. The CDR3 is 12 residues long. Germline trimming cut 6 bases from V and 5 bases from J; bases unmatched to any gene: 3. The germline V gene has CDR1 MDHEN and CDR2 SYDVKM. CDR3 DNA sequence: TGTGCCAGCAGCACACAGGGGACTGAAGCTTTCTTT. The encoded protein is CASSTQGTEAFF.

The chain has TRBV2 and TRBJ1-1; no clear D gene. This CDR3 has 13 amino acids. Trimming shortened V by 2 bases and J by 4 bases, and 8 bases separated the two germline ends. The germline V gene encodes CDR1 SNHLY and CDR2 FYNNEI. The CDR3 loop is CASSEWVSTEAFF. The CDR3 DNA sequence: TGTGCCAGCAGTGAATGGGTTTCCACTGAAGCTTTCTTT. Drawing the rest from reference TRBV2 and TRBJ1-1, the complete variable domain is EPEVTQTPSHQVTQMGQEVILRCVPISNHLYFYWYRQILGQKVEFLVSFYNNEISEKSEIFDDQFSVERPDGSNFTLKIRSTKLEDSAMYFCASSEWVSTEAFFGQGTRLTVV.

V usage is TRBV12-3 or TRBV12-4 and J usage is TRBJ1-5, with unresolved D. The CDR3 has 13 residues. V gave up 3 bases and J gave up 4 bases, with 7 bases separating them. CDR3 DNA sequence: TGTGCCAGCAGTTTGGAGAATAATCAGCCCCAGCATTTT. It specifies CASSLENNQPQHF.

V gene TRBV5-6 combines with J gene TRBJ1-4; D is possibly TRBD1 (6 bases). CDR3 length: 15 residues. V was clipped by 4 bases and J by 8 bases, with 18 bases between them. Germline V gene lookup returns CDR1 SGHDT and CDR2 YYEEEE. The CDR3 coding sequence is TGTGCCAGCAGCCCGCCTTGGGGGGCGAGGGAAAAACTGTTTTTT. Translation gives CASSPPWGAREKLFF.

V gene TRBV6-2 or TRBV6-3 combines with J gene TRBJ2-2, with 7 bases aligning to TRBD2. The CDR3 sequence is 16 residues long. Germline CDR1 is MNHEY and CDR2 is SVGEGT. J gave up 6 bases and V 0 bases, and 7 bases lay outside the gene matches. This CDR3 reads CASSYSYSRGAGELFF. The CDR3 region has the DNA TGTGCCAGCAGTTACTCATATTCACGGGGGGCCGGGGAGCTGTTTTTT.

V and J are TRBV6-4 and TRBJ2-2; 10 bases agree with TRBD1. This CDR3 is built from 15 residues. Germline CDR1 reads MRHNA; CDR2 reads SNTAGT. V gave up 4 bases and J gave up 3 bases; unmatched junction bases: 2. The CDR3 spells CASSAGTGDTGELFF. CDR3 bases: TGTGCCAGCAGTGCCGGGACAGGGGACACCGGGGAGCTGTTTTTT.

The chain links TRBV3-1 (or the pseudogene TRBV3-2) to TRBJ1-1; 9 bases match TRBD1. The trim removed 0 bases at V and 5 bases at J, leaving 13 bases unmatched. Germline V gene data show CDR1 as LGHDT and CDR2 as YNNKEL (reference sequence). The length of the CDR3 is 18 residues. The CDR3: CASSQDGPGQGLRTEAFF. The CDR3 bases are TGTGCCAGCAGCCAAGATGGCCCGGGACAGGGTCTCAGGACTGAAGCTTTCTTT.

The V and J genes are TRBV28 and TRBJ2-1; D call uncertain. This CDR3 region has 14 residues. Trimming removed 6 bases at V and 0 bases at J, with 9 bases between. Germline values: CDR1 MDHEN, CDR2 SYDVKM. Here the CDR3 reads CASSPQSSYNEQFF. In DNA, the CDR3 is TGTGCCAGCAGCCCCCAAAGCTCCTACAATGAGCAGTTCTTC.